This TCR beta chain comes out of a study of control samples from healthy donors and cancer patients (dated by TCRdb to about 2020). As for this clone: Its recognized antigen is unknown. Base qualities are missing; no much larger clone stands one base away.

Library method: the immunoSEQ multiplex PCR assay. Entries here come from immuneACCESS through TCRdb and include only in-frame sequences with V and J called. Some clones fail to appear in such tables; in the studies checked, an unresolved V gene covers under half of the shortfall, and the cause of the remainder is unknown. In this sample the table shows 150,000 to 200,000 clones, roughly 89% of which occur a single time. The ten largest clones capture more than 10% of the sample. Trimming removed 5 bases from V and 0 bases from J; the gene matches leave 7 bases unexplained. CDR1 and CDR2 (MNHNY, SVGAGI) derive from the germline V gene (reference sequence). Including the terminal cysteine and phenylalanine, the CDR3 comprises 17 residues. Left in the record is the CDR3 DNA by itself, 51 bases read in frame from the first base.

The V and J segments used are TRBV6-6 and TRBJ2-6; a stretch of 7 junction bases matches TRBD1. Sequencing was done on a sample of blood. The sequence came from a man aged 30 to 39 in good health. This receptor has the CDR3 CASSPTGLDSGANVLTF. The nucleotides read TGTGCCAGCAGTCCGACAGGGCTGGACTCTGGGGCCAACGTCCTGACTTTC.